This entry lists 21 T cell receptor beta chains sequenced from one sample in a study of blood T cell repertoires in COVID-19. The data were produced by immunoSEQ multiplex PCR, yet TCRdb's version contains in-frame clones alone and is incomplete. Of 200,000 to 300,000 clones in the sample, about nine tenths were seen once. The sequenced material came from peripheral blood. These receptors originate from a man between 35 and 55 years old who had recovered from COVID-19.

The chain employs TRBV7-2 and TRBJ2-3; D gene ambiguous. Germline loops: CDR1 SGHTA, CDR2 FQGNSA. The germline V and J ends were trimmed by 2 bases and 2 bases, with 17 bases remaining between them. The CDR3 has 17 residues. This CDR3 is CASSLSTRRVFTDTQYF. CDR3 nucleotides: TGTGCCAGCAGCTTATCGACTCGACGGGTTTTCACAGATACGCAGTATTTT.

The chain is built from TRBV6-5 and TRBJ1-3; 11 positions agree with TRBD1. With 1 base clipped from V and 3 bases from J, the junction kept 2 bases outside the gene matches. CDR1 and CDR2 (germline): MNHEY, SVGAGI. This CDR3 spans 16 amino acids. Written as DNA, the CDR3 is TGTGCCAGCAGTTACTTTGGGACAGGGGGTGGAAACACCATATATTTT. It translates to CASSYFGTGGGNTIYF.

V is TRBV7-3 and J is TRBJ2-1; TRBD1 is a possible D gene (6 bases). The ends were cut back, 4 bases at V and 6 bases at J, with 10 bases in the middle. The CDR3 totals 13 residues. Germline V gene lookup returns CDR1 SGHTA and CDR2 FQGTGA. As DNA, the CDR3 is TGTGCCAGCAGCTACGTAGGGGGCAATGAGCAGTTCTTC. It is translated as CASSYVGGNEQFF.

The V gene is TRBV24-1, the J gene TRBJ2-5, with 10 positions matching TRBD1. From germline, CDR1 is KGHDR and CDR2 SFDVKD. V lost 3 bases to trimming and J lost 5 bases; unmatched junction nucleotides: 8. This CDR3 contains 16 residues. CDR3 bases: TGTGCCACCAGTGATGCCGGGACAGGGGATTGGGAGACCCAGTACTTC. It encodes CATSDAGTGDWETQYF.

The CDR3 DNA reads TGTGCCAGCAGCAAATCAGGGTCCCATGGCTACACCTTC. It specifies CASSKSGSHGYTF. The rearrangement joins TRBV21-1 to TRBJ1-2; the table's D call TRBD1 went unverified against the DNA. TRBV21-1 is termed a pseudogene. The CDR3 contains 13 residues.

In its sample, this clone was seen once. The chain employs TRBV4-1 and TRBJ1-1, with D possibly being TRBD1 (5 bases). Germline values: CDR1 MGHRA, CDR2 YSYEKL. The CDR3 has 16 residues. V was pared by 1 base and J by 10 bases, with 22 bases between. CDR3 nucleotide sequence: TGCGCCAGCAGCCAAGGGGAGGGCAGGGTACCTGGCGGAGCTTTCTTT. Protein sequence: CASSQGEGRVPGGAFF.

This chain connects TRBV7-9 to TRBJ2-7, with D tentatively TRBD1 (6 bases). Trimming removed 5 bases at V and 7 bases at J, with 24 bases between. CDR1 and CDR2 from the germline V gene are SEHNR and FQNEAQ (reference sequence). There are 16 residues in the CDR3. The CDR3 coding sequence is TGTGCCAGCAGCGGGGGCCTAGGAAAGGGGAAGTGGGAGCAGTACTTC. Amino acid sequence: CASSGGLGKGKWEQYF. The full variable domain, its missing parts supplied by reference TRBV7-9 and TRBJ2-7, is DTGVSQNPRHKITKRGQNVTFRCDPISEHNRLYWYRQTLGQGPEFLTYFQNEAQLEKSRLLSDRFSAERPKGSFSTLEIQRTEQGDSAMYLCASSGGLGKGKWEQYFGPGTRLTVT.

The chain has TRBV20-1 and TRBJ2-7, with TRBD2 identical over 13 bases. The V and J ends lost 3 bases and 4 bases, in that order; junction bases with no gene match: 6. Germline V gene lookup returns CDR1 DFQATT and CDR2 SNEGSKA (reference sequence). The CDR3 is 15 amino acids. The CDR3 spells CSASRTSGSRYEQYF. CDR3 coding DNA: TGCAGTGCTAGTAGGACTAGCGGGAGTCGGTACGAGCAGTACTTC.

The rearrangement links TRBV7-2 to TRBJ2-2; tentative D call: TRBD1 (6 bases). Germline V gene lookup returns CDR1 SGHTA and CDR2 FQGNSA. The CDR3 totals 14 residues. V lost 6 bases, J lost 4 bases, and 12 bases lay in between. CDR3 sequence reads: CASSSGRGTGELFF. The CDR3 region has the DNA TGTGCCAGCAGTTCGGGCAGGGGCACCGGGGAGCTGTTTTTT. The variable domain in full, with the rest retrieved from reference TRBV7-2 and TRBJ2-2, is GAGVSQSPSNKVTEKGKDVELRCDPISGHTALYWYRQSLGQGLEFLIYFQGNSAPDKSGLPSDRFSAERTGGSVSTLTIQRTQQEDSAVYLCASSSGRGTGELFFGEGSRLTVL.

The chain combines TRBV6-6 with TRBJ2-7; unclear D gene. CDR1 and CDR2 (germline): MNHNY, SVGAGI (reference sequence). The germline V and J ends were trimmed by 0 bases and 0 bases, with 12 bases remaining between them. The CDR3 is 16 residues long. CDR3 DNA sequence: TGTGCCAGCAGTTACTCGATAAGGAGTTCCTCCTACGAGCAGTACTTC. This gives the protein CASSYSIRSSSYEQYF.

The CDR3 DNA follows: TGTGCCAGCAGTCCGCTAGCGGGAGGGTACAATGAGCAGTTCTTC. As protein: CASSPLAGGYNEQFF. The chain uses TRBV6-5 and TRBJ2-1, with 12 bases aligning to TRBD2. V dropped 5 bases and J dropped 4; count of bases not matched to a gene: 3. Germline V CDR1 and CDR2: MNHEY, SVGAGI. The CDR3 runs 15 residues.

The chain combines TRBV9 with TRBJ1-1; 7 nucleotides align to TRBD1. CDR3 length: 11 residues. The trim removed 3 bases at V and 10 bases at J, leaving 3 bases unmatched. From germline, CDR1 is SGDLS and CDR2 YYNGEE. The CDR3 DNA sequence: TGTGCCAGCAGCGCACAGGGGAGAGCTTTCTTT. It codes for CASSAQGRAFF.

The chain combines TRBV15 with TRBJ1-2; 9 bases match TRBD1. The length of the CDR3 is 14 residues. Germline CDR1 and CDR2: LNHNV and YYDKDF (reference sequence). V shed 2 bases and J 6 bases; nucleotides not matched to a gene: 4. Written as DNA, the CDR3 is TGTGCCACCAGCAGAACCGGGACAGGGAATGGCTACACCTTC. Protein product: CATSRTGTGNGYTF.

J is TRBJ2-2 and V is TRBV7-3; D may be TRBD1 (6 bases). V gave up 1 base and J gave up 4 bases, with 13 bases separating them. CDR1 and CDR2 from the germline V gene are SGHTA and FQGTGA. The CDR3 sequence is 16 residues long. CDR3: CASSLMETGSTGELFF. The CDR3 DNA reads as TGTGCCAGCAGCTTAATGGAAACAGGGTCCACCGGGGAGCTGTTTTTT.

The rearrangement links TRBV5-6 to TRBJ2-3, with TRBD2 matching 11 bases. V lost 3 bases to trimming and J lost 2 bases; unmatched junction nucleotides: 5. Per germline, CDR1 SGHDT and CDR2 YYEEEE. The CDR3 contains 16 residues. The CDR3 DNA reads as TGTGCCAGCAGCTCACCGGGACTAGCGGACACAGATACGCAGTATTTT. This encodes CASSSPGLADTDTQYF.

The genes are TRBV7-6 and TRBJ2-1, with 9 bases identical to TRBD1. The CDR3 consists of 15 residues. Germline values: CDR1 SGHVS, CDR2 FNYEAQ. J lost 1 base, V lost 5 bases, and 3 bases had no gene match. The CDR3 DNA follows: TGTGCCAGCAGCCCTGACAGGGGGTCCTACAATGAGCAGTTCTTC. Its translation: CASSPDRGSYNEQFF.

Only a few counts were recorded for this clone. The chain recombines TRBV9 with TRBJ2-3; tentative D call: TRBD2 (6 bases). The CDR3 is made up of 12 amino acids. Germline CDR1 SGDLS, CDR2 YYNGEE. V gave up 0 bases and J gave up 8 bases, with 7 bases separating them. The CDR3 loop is CASSVEAGTQYF. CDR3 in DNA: TGTGCCAGCAGCGTAGAAGCGGGTACGCAGTATTTT.

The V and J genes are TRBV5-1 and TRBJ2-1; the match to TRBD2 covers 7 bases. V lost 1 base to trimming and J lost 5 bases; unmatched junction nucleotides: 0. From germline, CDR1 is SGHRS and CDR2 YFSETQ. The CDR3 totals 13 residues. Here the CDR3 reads CASSLRGDNEQFF. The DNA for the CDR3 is TGCGCCAGCAGCTTGCGGGGGGACAATGAGCAGTTCTTC.

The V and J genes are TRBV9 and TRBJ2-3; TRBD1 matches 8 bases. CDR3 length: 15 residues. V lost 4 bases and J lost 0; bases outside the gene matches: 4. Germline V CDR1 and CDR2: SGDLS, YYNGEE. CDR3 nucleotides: TGTGCCAGCAGCCTAAGGACAGGGAGCACAGATACGCAGTATTTT. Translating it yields CASSLRTGSTDTQYF.

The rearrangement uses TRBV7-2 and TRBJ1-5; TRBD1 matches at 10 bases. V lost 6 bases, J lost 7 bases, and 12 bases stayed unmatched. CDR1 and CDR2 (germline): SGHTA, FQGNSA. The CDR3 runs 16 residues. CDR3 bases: TGTGCCAGCAGTCGACCCGGGACAGGGGTTTCGCAGCCCCAGCATTTT. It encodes CASSRPGTGVSQPQHF.

DNA for the CDR3: TGTGCCAGCAGCTTAGATAAGACTAGCGGTTACGAGCAGTACTTC. This translates into CASSLDKTSGYEQYF. The rearrangement uses TRBV11-2 and TRBJ2-7, with 9 bases lining up with TRBD2. V shed 0 bases and J 4 bases; nucleotides not matched to a gene: 4. This CDR3 has 15 residues. CDR1 and CDR2 from the germline V gene are SGHAT and FQNNGV.